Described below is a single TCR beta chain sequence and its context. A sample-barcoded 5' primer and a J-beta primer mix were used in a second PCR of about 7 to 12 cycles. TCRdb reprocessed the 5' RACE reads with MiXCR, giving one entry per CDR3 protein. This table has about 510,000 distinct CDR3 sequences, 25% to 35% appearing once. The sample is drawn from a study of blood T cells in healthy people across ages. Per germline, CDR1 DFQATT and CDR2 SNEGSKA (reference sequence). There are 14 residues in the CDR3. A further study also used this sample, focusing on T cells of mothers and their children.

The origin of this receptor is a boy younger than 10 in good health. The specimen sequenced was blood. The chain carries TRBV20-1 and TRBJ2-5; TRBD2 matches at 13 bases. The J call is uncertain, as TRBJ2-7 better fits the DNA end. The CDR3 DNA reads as TGCAGTGCTAGTGGGACTAGCGGGATGTACGAGCAGTACTTC. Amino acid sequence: CSASGTSGMYEQYF.